The sequence of this TCR beta chain was determined in a study of blood T cell repertoires in COVID-19. Study background: Sources were T cells, B-cell-depleted T cells, or PBMCs; the material itself was cDNA or gDNA.

In Seattle, patients joined the study during active infection and were tracked longitudinally. The data were produced by immunoSEQ multiplex PCR, yet TCRdb's version contains in-frame clones alone and is incomplete. The table records 300,000 to 350,000 clones, about nine tenths of them present only once. Trimming shortened V by 4 bases and J by 4 bases, and 11 bases separated the two germline ends. Germline V CDR1 and CDR2: SNHLY, FYNNEI. The CDR3 has 13 residues. The receptor was derived from a woman in her 30s with COVID-19, enrolled during active disease. The specimen was peripheral blood. The rearrangement links TRBV2 to TRBJ2-7, with D uncertain. The CDR3 reads CASSGQVWYEQYF. The CDR3 bases are TGTGCCAGCAGTGGGCAGGTTTGGTACGAGCAGTACTTC.